This T cell receptor (beta chain) was captured in a study of CD8+ T cells in alopecia areata. The overall study: Tofacitinib was taken orally by treated patients, and the dose was 5 to 10 mg twice daily.

Once RNA had been extracted, it was reverse transcribed into cDNA to act as the sequencing template. Profiled with immunoSEQ multiplex PCR; TCRdb holds only in-frame clones, not every one. The sample lists 120,000 or so clones; around two fifths were seen once. Study results and caveats: Lesional tissue from the scalp (especially in alopecia totalis/universalis) showed higher clonality than normal scalp. Possibly as an HLA-related effect, TCR sharing across patients appeared less clear than in mice. Sequencing of scalp samples also includes resident alphabeta T cells from normal skin.

Worth noting for this clone: Antigen: not known.

The ends were cut back, 0 bases at V and 6 bases at J, with 15 bases in the middle. Germline lookup yields CDR1 SGHAT and CDR2 FQNNGV. The CDR3 length is 15 residues. The material sequenced was CD4+ T cells sorted from blood. This rearrangement joins TRBV11-2 to TRBJ2-7; perhaps D is TRBD1 or TRBD2 (6 bases each). The receptor was isolated from a human donor with alopecia areata. CDR3 region: CASSLELGGLSEQYF. CDR3 coding DNA: TGTGCCAGCAGCTTAGAATTGGGGGGCCTGTCCGAGCAGTACTTC.